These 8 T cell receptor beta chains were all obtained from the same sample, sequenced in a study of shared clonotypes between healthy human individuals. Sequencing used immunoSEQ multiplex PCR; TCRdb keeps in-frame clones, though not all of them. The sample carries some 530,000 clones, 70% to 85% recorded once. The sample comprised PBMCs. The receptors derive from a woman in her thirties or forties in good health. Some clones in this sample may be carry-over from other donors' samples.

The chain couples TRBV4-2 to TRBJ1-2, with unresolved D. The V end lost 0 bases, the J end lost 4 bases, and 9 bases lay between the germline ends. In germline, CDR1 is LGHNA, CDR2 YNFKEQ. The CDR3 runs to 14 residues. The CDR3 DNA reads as TGTGCCAGCAGCCAAGATAGGGCAGGCTATGGCTACACCTTC. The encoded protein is CASSQDRAGYGYTF.

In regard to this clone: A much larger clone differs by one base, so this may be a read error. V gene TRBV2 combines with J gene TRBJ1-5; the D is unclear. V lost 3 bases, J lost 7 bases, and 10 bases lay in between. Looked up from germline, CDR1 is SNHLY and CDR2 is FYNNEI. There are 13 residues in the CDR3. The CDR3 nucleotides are TGTGCCAGCAGTGAGCTCGCGGGGCAGCCCCAGCATTTT. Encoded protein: CASSELAGQPQHF.

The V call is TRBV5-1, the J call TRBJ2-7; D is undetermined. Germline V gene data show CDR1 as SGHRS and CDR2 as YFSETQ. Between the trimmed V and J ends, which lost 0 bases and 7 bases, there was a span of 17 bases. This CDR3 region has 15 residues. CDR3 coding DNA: TGCGCCAGCAGCTTGGCCTATGTAGGCGCCGGGGAGCAGTACTTC. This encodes CASSLAYVGAGEQYF.

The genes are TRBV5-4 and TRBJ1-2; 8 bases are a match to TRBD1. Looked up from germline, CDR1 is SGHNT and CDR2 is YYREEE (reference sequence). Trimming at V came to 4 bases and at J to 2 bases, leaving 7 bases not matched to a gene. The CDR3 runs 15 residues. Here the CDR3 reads CASSVTGQGNYGYTF. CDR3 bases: TGTGCCAGCAGCGTAACCGGACAGGGCAACTATGGCTACACCTTC. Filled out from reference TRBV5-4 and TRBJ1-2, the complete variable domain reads ETGVTQSPTHLIKTRGQQVTLRCSSQSGHNTVSWYQQALGQGPQFIFQYYREEENGRGNFPPRFSGLQFPNYSSELNVNALELDDSALYLCASSVTGQGNYGYTFGSGTRLTVV.

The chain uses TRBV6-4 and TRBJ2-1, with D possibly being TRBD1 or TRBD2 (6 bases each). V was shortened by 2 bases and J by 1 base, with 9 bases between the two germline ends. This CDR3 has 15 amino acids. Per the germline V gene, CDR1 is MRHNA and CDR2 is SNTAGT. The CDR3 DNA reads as TGTGCCAGCAGTGACAAGGGGGGATCCTACAATGAGCAGTTCTTC. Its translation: CASSDKGGSYNEQFF.

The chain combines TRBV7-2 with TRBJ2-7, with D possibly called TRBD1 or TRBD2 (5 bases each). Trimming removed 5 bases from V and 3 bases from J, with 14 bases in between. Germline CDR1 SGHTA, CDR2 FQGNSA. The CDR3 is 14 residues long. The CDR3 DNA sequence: TGTGCCAGCAGCGCCGGGAAGAGGGGCTACGAGCAGTACTTC. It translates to CASSAGKRGYEQYF.

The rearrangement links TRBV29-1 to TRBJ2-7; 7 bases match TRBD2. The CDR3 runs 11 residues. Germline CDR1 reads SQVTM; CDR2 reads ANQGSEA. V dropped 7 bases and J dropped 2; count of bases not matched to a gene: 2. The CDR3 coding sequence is TGCAGCGGCGGGAGTACCTACGAGCAGTACTTC. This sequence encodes CSGGSTYEQYF.

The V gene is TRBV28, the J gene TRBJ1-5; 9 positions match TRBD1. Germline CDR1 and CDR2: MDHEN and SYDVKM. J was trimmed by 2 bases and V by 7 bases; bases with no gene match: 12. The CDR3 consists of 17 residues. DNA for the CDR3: TGTGCCAGCACCGCTCGGGACAGGGAAAAGGGCAATCAGCCCCAGCATTTT. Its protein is CASTARDREKGNQPQHF.